This T cell receptor beta chain emerged from a study of CD8 T cells in Susac syndrome. This CDR3 spans 14 amino acids. Per the germline V gene, CDR1 is SEHNR and CDR2 is FQNEAQ (reference sequence). The ends lost 6 bases at V and 4 bases at J; junction bases unmatched: 5. High-throughput TCR beta sequencing covered peripheral CD8+ and CD4+ T cells. Controls were drawn from healthy donors and were matched for age and sex. FACS enriched CD8+ TEMRA cells, while bulk CD8+ and CD4+ were negatively isolated. It was with random hexamers that 0.5 to 1 ug RNA was reverse transcribed. Across 54 Vbeta and 13 Jbeta, immunoSEQ multiplex PCR amplified TCR beta CDR3. Each CDR3 protein gets one entry after TCRdb re-called the immunoSEQ multiplex PCR reads with MiXCR. Among 120,000 to 150,000 distinct CDR3 sequences listed, approximately 94% were seen once.

The chain recombines TRBV7-9 with TRBJ1-2; 10 bases are a match to TRBD1. The TCR comes from a human donor in good health. Specimen: CD4+ T cells from PBMCs. CDR3 region: CASSLGTGAYGYTF. The CDR3 DNA is TGTGCCAGCAGTTTGGGGACAGGGGCCTATGGCTACACCTTC.